Listed here are 9 T cell receptor beta chains from one sample, sequenced in a study of Tregs in tolerant kidney transplant recipients (dated 2019 in TCRdb). Libraries were prepared through the immunoSEQ multiplex PCR assay. The source is immuneACCESS, and TCRdb retained only in-frame sequences with V and J called. Part of the clones is not carried over; for the studies checked, unresolved V genes explain less than half of this, and the remainder is unexplained. For this sample the table gives roughly 250,000 clones, of which about four fifths were detected only once. The ten largest make up about 0.68% of the sample. Sequenced sample: CD4+ T cells from blood. All receptors derive from a human donor in good health.

The chain combines TRBV19 with TRBJ1-1; 7 bases align to TRBD1. The germline gives CDR1 LNHDA, CDR2 SQIVND (reference sequence). The CDR3 totals 14 residues. J lost 0 bases, V lost 5 bases, and 3 bases had no gene match. The CDR3 here is CASSFGQVNTEAFF. DNA of the CDR3: TGTGCCAGTAGTTTCGGACAGGTGAACACTGAAGCTTTCTTT. Variable domain in full (rest from reference TRBV19 and TRBJ1-1): DGGITQSPKYLFRKEGQNVTLSCEQNLNHDAMYWYRQDPGQGLRLIYYSQIVNDFQKGDIAEGYSVSREKKESFPLTVTSAQKNPTAFYLCASSFGQVNTEAFFGQGTRLTVV.

The chain recombines TRBV6-5 with TRBJ1-6; D call uncertain. V was shortened by 0 bases and J by 7 bases, with 10 bases between the two germline ends. This CDR3 contains 15 residues. Germline V lookup: CDR1 MNHEY, CDR2 SVGAGI. CDR3 DNA: TGTGCCAGCAGTTACTCGGGTCAGGCCAATTCACCCCTCCACTTT. Encoded protein: CASSYSGQANSPLHF.

The chain carries TRBV2 and TRBJ2-3; a weak D match, TRBD2 (6 bases). The CDR3 has 16 amino acids. Germline V gene sequence: CDR1 SNHLY, CDR2 FYNNEI. V was trimmed by 1 base and J by 7 bases, leaving 18 bases between them. The CDR3 nucleotides are TGTGCCAGCAGTGAAGGACTAGGGCTATCGATGTATACGCAGTATTTT. Its protein product is CASSEGLGLSMYTQYF.

The V gene is TRBV27, the J gene TRBJ2-7; 11 positions agree with TRBD1. This CDR3 contains 15 residues. J was trimmed by 0 bases and V by 5 bases; bases with no gene match: 3. Germline CDR1 reads MNHEY; CDR2 reads SMNVEV (reference sequence). CDR3 residues: CASSGQGAGSYEQYF. CDR3 coding DNA: TGTGCCAGCAGTGGACAGGGGGCGGGCTCCTACGAGCAGTACTTC.

The chain employs TRBV11-3 and TRBJ2-2, with 13 bases aligning to TRBD2. J gave up 0 bases and V 5 bases, and 6 bases lay outside the gene matches. The CDR3 length is 18 residues. Germline V gives CDR1 SGHNT, CDR2 YENEEA. The chain's CDR3 is CASSTGLAGLANTGELFF. The DNA of the CDR3 is TGTGCCAGCAGCACGGGACTAGCGGGACTCGCGAACACCGGGGAGCTGTTTTTT. Complete variable domain (other parts from reference TRBV11-3 and TRBJ2-2): EAGVVQSPRYKIIEKKQPVAFWCNPISGHNTLYWYLQNLGQGPELLIRYENEEAVDDSQLPKDRFSAERLKGVDSTLKIQPAELGDSAVYLCASSTGLAGLANTGELFFGEGSRLTVL.

The chain uses TRBV4-2 and TRBJ1-2; 10 nucleotides match TRBD1. CDR1 is LGHNA, CDR2 YNFKEQ, per germline. V was pared by 4 bases and J by 6 bases, with 8 bases of the junction left unmatched. The CDR3 totals 15 residues. Written as DNA, the CDR3 is TGTGCCAGCAGCCCCTTGGGACAGGGGTTGAATGGCTACACCTTC. It specifies CASSPLGQGLNGYTF.

The chain links TRBV4-1 to TRBJ2-1; 7 bases agree with TRBD2. After removal of 0 bases from V and 9 bases from J, the junction contained 20 bases not matched to a gene. Germline V lookup: CDR1 MGHRA, CDR2 YSYEKL. This CDR3 is built from 19 residues. The CDR3 nucleotides read TGCGCCAGCAGCCAAGAGGTTTATGGGGGGAGGGGAAAGAGGGGTGAGCAGTTCTTC. The encoded protein is CASSQEVYGGRGKRGEQFF.

The V call is TRBV2, the J call TRBJ2-7; tentative D call: TRBD1 (5 bases). Trimming removed 2 bases at V and 7 bases at J, with 12 bases between. There are 13 residues in the CDR3. In germline, CDR1 is SNHLY, CDR2 FYNNEI. The CDR3 spells CASSEYRSGEQYF. For the CDR3, the DNA is TGTGCCAGCAGTGAATACCGGTCAGGGGAGCAGTACTTC.

The genes are TRBV4-1 and TRBJ2-2; 9 bases map to TRBD2. The CDR3 extends over 16 amino acids. Germline V gives CDR1 MGHRA, CDR2 YSYEKL. J lost 5 bases, V lost 1 base, and 5 bases had no gene match. In nucleotides, the CDR3 is TGCGCCAGCAGCCAAGTTTTAGCGGGAGCTACCGGGGAGCTGTTTTTT. This translates into CASSQVLAGATGELFF.